This T cell receptor beta chain comes out of a study of cytomegalovirus exposure and HLA in healthy donors. Background on the study: Unique TCRs from HLA-typed donors, 70 million to 100 million of them, were held in an early data release.

Researchers ran the PCR with 60 Vbeta and 13 Jbeta primers. Method: immunoSEQ multiplex PCR; TCRdb's copy keeps in-frame clones and lacks some. Among some 89,000 clones listed, around 85% were seen once. A word on this clone: No antigen is known for it.

This CDR3 is 18 amino acids long. Whole-study results and caveats: No immune exposure information besides CMV serostatus was available.

The receptor comes from a man between 35 and 55 years old in good health and CMV-seropositive. The sample taken for sequencing was PBMCs. The chain couples TRBV21-1 to TRBJ2-7; the DNA was not used to check the table's D call, TRBD2. TRBV21-1 is given as a pseudogene. CDR3 sequence (DNA): TGTGCCAGCAGCAAAGTCTGGGCTAGCGGGAGACCCTTCTACGAGCAGTACTTC. Amino acid sequence: CASSKVWASGRPFYEQYF.